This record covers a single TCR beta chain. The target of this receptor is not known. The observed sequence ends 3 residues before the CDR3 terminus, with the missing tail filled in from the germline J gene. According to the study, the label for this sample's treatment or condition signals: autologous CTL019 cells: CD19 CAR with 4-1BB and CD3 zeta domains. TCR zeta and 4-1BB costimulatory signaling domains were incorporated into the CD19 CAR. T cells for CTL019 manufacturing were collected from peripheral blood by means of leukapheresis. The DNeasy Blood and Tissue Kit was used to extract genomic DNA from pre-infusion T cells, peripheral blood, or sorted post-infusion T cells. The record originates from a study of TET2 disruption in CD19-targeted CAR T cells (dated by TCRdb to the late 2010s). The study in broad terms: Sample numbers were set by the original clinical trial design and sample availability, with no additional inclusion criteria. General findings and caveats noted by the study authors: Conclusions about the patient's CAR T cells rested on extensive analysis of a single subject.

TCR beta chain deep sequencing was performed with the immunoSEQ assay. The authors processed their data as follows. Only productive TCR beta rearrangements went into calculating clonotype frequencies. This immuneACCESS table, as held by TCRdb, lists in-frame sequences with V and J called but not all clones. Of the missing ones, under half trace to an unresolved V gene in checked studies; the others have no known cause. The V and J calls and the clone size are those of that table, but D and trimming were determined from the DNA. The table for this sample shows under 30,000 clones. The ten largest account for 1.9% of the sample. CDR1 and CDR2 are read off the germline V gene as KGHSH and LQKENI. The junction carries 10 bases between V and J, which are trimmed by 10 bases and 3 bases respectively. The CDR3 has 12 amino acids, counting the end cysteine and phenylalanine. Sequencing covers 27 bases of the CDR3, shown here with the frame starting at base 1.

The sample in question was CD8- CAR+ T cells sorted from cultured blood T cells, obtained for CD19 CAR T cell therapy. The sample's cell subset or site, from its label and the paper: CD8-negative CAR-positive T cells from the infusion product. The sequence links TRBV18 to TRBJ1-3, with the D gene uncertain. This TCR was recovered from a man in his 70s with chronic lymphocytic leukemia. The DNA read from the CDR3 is TGTGCCACTTCCCCAGATGGAAACACC. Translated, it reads CATSPDGNT. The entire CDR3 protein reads CATSPDGNTIYF.